This record concerns one TCR beta chain sequence. Antigen specificity is unknown. This sample was taken from a study of cytomegalovirus exposure and HLA in healthy donors. CDR1 and CDR2 (germline): SGHDT, YYEEEE. V was clipped by 2 bases and J by 3 bases; unmatched bases: 12. This CDR3 contains 18 residues. Study-wide results and limits: Likely technical artifact: a cluster of highly shared sequence variants. Accurate prediction of most subjects' HLA-A and HLA-B alleles from TCR beta sequences was reported. The authors later found most CMV-associated TCR beta chains appeared HLA-restricted. Roughly uniform depth of sequencing across donors was assumed in presence/absence analyses.

The PCR had 60 Vbeta and 13 Jbeta primers. TCRdb's table, derived via immunoSEQ multiplex PCR, lists solely in-frame clones and lacks some. The sample shows under 150,000 clones, around 75% of them seen only once. The TCR comes from a man aged 25-40 years in good health and CMV-seronegative. The chain combines TRBV5-6 with TRBJ2-1; TRBD1 matches at 9 bases. The source material was PBMCs. The CDR3 DNA reads as TGTGCCAGCAGCTTTCGGGACAGGGTATCGTTCGTCTACAATGAGCAGTTCTTC. Amino acid sequence: CASSFRDRVSFVYNEQFF.